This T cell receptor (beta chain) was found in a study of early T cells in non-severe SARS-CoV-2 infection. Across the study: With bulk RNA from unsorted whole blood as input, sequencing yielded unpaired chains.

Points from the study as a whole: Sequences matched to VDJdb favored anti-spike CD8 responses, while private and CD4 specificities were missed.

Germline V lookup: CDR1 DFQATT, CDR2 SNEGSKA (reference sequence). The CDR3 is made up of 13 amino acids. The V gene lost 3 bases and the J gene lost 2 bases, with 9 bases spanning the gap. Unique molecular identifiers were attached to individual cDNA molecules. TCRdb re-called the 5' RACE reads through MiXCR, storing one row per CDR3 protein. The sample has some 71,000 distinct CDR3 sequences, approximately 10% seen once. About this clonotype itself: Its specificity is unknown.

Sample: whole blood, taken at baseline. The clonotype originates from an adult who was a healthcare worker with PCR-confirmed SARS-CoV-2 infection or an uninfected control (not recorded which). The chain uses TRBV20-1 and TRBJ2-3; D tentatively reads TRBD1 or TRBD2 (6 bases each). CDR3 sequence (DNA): TGCAGTGCTAGCGGGGGCTACACAGATACGCAGTATTTT. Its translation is CSASGGYTDTQYF.